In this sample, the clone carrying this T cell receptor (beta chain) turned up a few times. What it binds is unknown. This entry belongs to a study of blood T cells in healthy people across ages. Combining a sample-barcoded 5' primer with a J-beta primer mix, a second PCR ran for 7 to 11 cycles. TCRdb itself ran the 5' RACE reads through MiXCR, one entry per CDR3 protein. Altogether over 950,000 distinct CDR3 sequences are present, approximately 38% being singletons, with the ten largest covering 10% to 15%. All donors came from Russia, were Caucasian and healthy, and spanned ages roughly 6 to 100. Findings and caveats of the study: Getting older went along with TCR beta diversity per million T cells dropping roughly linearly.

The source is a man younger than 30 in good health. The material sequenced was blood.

CDR3 protein: CASSFGTYNEQFF. CDR3 nucleotides: TGTGCCAGCAGCTTCGGTACATACAATGAGCAGTTCTTC. This chain uses TRBV7-2 with TRBJ2-1; no clear D. The CDR3 runs 13 residues. Trimming took off 3 bases at V and 4 bases at J, with 7 bases between the two ends. CDR1 and CDR2 (germline): SGHTA, FQGNSA. The full variable domain, completed using reference TRBV7-2 and TRBJ2-1, is GAGVSQSPSNKVTEKGKDVELRCDPISGHTALYWYRQSLGQGLEFLIYFQGNSAPDKSGLPSDRFSAERTGGSVSTLTIQRTQQEDSAVYLCASSFGTYNEQFFGPGTRLTVL.